These T cell receptor beta chains were read from a single sample in a study of T cells in Graves' hyperthyroidism and ophthalmopathy. In TCRdb, the multiplex PCR reads were re-called with MiXCR into one record per CDR3 protein. The data hold approximately 410,000 distinct CDR3 sequences, with roughly an eighth observed a single time. Sequencing was done on a sample of blood. These receptors all stem from a woman between 18 and 30 years old with Graves' hyperthyroidism. CDR3s include the opening cysteine and the closing phenylalanine or tryptophan. D genes are given only for firm matches. Some rows have no size entry. The others give once, few or many, or a class for an expanded clone.

size: many
J: TRBJ2-7
V: TRBV12-5
D: NA
CDR3: CASGSGPTYEQYF
DNA: TGTGCTAGTGGTTCGGGACCTACCTACGAGCAGTACTTC

size: many
J: TRBJ2-1
V: TRBV13
D: TRBD2
CDR3: CASSPPLAGYSSYNEQFF
DNA: TGTGCCAGCAGCCCCCCTCTAGCGGGGTATAGCTCCTACAATGAGCAGTTCTTC

size: many
J: TRBJ2-1
V: TRBV6-4
D: NA
CDR3: CASSPDTFNEQFF
DNA: TGTGCCAGCAGTCCGGACACTTTCAATGAGCAGTTCTTC

size: many
J: TRBJ2-7
V: TRBV20-1
D: NA
CDR3: CSEKDGYEQYF
DNA: TGCAGTGAAAAAGACGGTTACGAGCAGTACTTC

size: NA
J: TRBJ1-1
V: TRBV15
D: NA
CDR3: CATSASTVNTEAFF
DNA: TGTGCCACCAGCGCCTCGACAGTGAACACTGAAGCTTTCTTT

size: few
J: TRBJ2-7
V: TRBV28
D: NA
CDR3: CASSEQGGGFGEQYF
DNA: TGTGCCAGCAGTGAACAGGGGGGGGGATTTGGAGAGCAGTACTTC

size: many
J: TRBJ1-4
V: TRBV11-2
D: NA
CDR3: CASRVTGLSEKLFF
DNA: TGTGCCAGCAGGGTAACAGGGTTAAGCGAAAAACTGTTTTTT

size: many
J: TRBJ1-1
V: TRBV7-9
D: NA
CDR3: CASTDLKVGTTEAFF
DNA: TGTGCCAGCACCGACCTAAAGGTCGGGACAACTGAAGCTTTCTTT

size: many
J: TRBJ2-6
V: TRBV12-5
D: NA
CDR3: CASGLGERTTGANVLTF
DNA: TGTGCTAGTGGTTTGGGTGAGCGGACCACTGGGGCCAACGTCCTGACTTTC

size: NA
J: TRBJ2-3
V: TRBV5-1
D: TRBD1
CDR3: CASSWDRQTDTQYF
DNA: TGCGCCAGCAGCTGGGACAGACAAACAGATACGCAGTATTTT

size: few
J: TRBJ1-5
V: TRBV27
D: TRBD1
CDR3: CASGDRAQPQHF
DNA: TGTGCCAGCGGAGACAGGGCTCAGCCCCAGCATTTT

size: many
J: TRBJ1-3
V: TRBV29-1
D: NA
CDR3: CSVVTAGNTIYF
DNA: TGCAGCGTTGTGACGGCGGGAAACACCATATATTTT

size: many
J: TRBJ1-1
V: TRBV7-8
D: NA
CDR3: CASSFQGWDTEAFF
DNA: TGTGCCAGCAGCTTTCAGGGTTGGGACACTGAAGCTTTCTTT

size: NA
J: TRBJ2-3
V: TRBV5-4
D: NA
CDR3: CASRSEGTDTQYF
DNA: TGTGCCAGCAGATCCGAAGGGACGGATACGCAGTATTTT

size: NA
J: TRBJ2-3
V: TRBV7-3
D: NA
CDR3: CASSPQGQLTDTQYF
DNA: TGTGCCAGCAGCCCACAAGGACAGCTCACAGATACGCAGTATTTT

size: few
J: TRBJ2-1
V: TRBV4-1
D: NA
CDR3: CASSQDNSSGEQFF
DNA: TGCGCCAGCAGCCAAGATAACTCCTCCGGGGAGCAGTTCTTC

size: NA
J: TRBJ2-7
V: TRBV5-6
D: NA
CDR3: CASSLRRGVYEQYF
DNA: TGTGCCAGCAGCTTGCGCAGGGGGGTCTACGAGCAGTACTTC

size: many
J: TRBJ2-7
V: TRBV13
D: NA
CDR3: CASSQRQGTHEQYF
DNA: TGTGCCAGCAGCCAACGCCAGGGGACCCACGAGCAGTACTTC

size: many
J: TRBJ2-1
V: TRBV30
D: NA
CDR3: CAWSVHNPSSYNEQFF
DNA: TGTGCCTGGAGTGTACATAACCCTAGCTCCTACAATGAGCAGTTCTTC

size: few
J: TRBJ1-5
V: TRBV6-1
D: NA
CDR3: CASYEGITNQPQHF
DNA: TGTGCAAGTTACGAGGGGATAACTAATCAGCCCCAGCATTTT

size: many
J: TRBJ1-2
V: TRBV28
D: NA
CDR3: CASSNRDGYTF
DNA: TGTGCCAGCAGTAACAGGGATGGCTACACCTTC

size: few
J: TRBJ1-4
V: TRBV30
D: NA
CDR3: CAWKHVIGEKLFF
DNA: TGTGCCTGGAAACACGTAATAGGTGAAAAACTGTTTTTT

size: NA
J: TRBJ2-3
V: TRBV27
D: NA
CDR3: CASSLSGGGSISTDTQYF
DNA: TGTGCCAGCAGTTTATCTGGGGGAGGCTCTATTAGCACAGATACGCAGTATTTT

size: NA
J: TRBJ1-3
V: TRBV20-1
D: TRBD1
CDR3: CSASPGTGSGNTIYF
DNA: TGCAGTGCTAGTCCCGGGACAGGATCTGGAAACACCATATATTTT

size: NA
J: TRBJ2-1
V: TRBV6-9
D: NA
CDR3: CASSYFGGDEQFF
DNA: TGTGCCAGCAGTTATTTCGGTGGGGATGAGCAGTTCTTC

size: NA
J: TRBJ2-7
V: TRBV6-1
D: NA
CDR3: CASSDNQGRLDYEQYF
DNA: TGTGCCAGCAGTGACAACCAGGGGCGCCTCGACTACGAGCAGTACTTC

size: many
J: TRBJ1-1
V: TRBV2
D: NA
CDR3: CASSDRANTEAFF
DNA: TGTGCCAGCAGTGACAGGGCTAACACTGAAGCTTTCTTT

size: few
J: TRBJ1-2
V: TRBV19
D: TRBD1
CDR3: CASQGAASYTF
DNA: TGTGCCAGCCAGGGGGCGGCAAGCTACACCTTC

size: many
J: TRBJ1-5
V: TRBV12-3/TRBV12-4
D: TRBD1
CDR3: CASSFSQGNQPQHF
DNA: TGTGCCAGCAGTTTCTCACAGGGGAATCAGCCCCAGCATTTT

size: many
J: TRBJ2-3
V: TRBV6-2/TRBV6-3
D: TRBD2
CDR3: CASSYSGLGDTQYF
DNA: TGTGCCAGCAGTTACTCGGGACTAGGAGATACGCAGTATTTT

size: NA
J: TRBJ1-1
V: TRBV27
D: NA
CDR3: CASSPRRVAEAFF
DNA: TGTGCCAGCAGCCCTCGCCGGGTTGCTGAAGCTTTCTTT

size: many
J: TRBJ2-5
V: TRBV20-1
D: NA
CDR3: CSAHLGGSRRETQYF
DNA: TGCAGTGCCCACCTAGGCGGATCCCGTAGGGAGACCCAGTACTTC

size: NA
J: TRBJ2-1
V: TRBV6-5
D: TRBD2
CDR3: CASSYSTSGRSTEQFF
DNA: TGTGCCAGCAGTTACAGTACTAGCGGGAGATCCACTGAGCAGTTCTTC

size: few
J: TRBJ1-2
V: TRBV20-1
D: TRBD1
CDR3: CSARDGQGVPYGYTF
DNA: TGCAGTGCTAGAGATGGCCAGGGGGTTCCCTATGGCTACACCTTC

size: NA
J: TRBJ2-1
V: TRBV27
D: TRBD2
CDR3: CASSSNLAGDSYNEQFF
DNA: TGTGCCAGCAGTTCCAATCTAGCGGGAGATTCCTACAATGAGCAGTTCTTC

size: NA
J: TRBJ1-1
V: TRBV25-1
D: TRBD1
CDR3: CASVRQGARLVAFF
DNA: TGTGCCAGCGTCCGACAGGGGGCGCGTCTCGTAGCTTTCTTT

size: NA
J: TRBJ2-7
V: TRBV5-4
D: TRBD2
CDR3: CASSGGLAGVTYEQYF
DNA: TGTGCCAGCAGCGGGGGACTAGCGGGAGTAACCTACGAGCAGTACTTC

size: many
J: TRBJ1-2
V: TRBV6-5
D: TRBD1
CDR3: CASSFGTDRANYGYTF
DNA: TGTGCCAGCAGTTTTGGGACAGACCGAGCTAACTATGGCTACACCTTC

size: many
J: TRBJ2-3
V: TRBV7-3
D: NA
CDR3: CASSLELVPDTQYF
DNA: TGTGCCAGCAGCTTAGAGCTAGTCCCAGATACGCAGTATTTT

size: few
J: TRBJ1-4
V: TRBV9
D: NA
CDR3: CASSPSAGRFNEKLFF
DNA: TGTGCCAGCAGCCCGTCGGCGGGACGGTTTAATGAAAAACTGTTTTTT

size: many
J: TRBJ2-1
V: TRBV6-5
D: TRBD2
CDR3: CASSYRSGGYNEQFF
DNA: TGTGCCAGCAGTTACCGGTCGGGAGGGTACAATGAGCAGTTCTTC

size: NA
J: TRBJ2-5
V: TRBV7-9
D: TRBD2
CDR3: CASSLTGSGIQTQYF
DNA: TGTGCCAGCAGCTTAACGGGTAGCGGGATACAGACCCAGTACTTC

size: many
J: TRBJ2-7
V: TRBV30
D: NA
CDR3: CAWSPTGYYEQYF
DNA: TGTGCCTGGAGCCCCACAGGGTATTACGAGCAGTACTTC

size: many
J: TRBJ2-2
V: TRBV30
D: NA
CDR3: CAWGPMGTGELFF
DNA: TGTGCCTGGGGCCCCATGGGCACCGGGGAGCTGTTTTTT

size: many
J: TRBJ1-4
V: TRBV7-2
D: TRBD1
CDR3: CASSLTGEQEKLFF
DNA: TGTGCCAGCAGCTTGACAGGGGAACAAGAAAAACTGTTTTTT

size: NA
J: TRBJ2-2
V: TRBV12-3/TRBV12-4
D: TRBD2
CDR3: CASTFSGRVGTGELFF
DNA: TGTGCCAGCACTTTTAGCGGGAGGGTCGGCACCGGGGAGCTGTTTTTT

size: many
J: TRBJ2-7
V: TRBV10-3
D: NA
CDR3: CAISESSRNEQYF
DNA: TGTGCCATCAGTGAGTCGTCTAGGAACGAGCAGTACTTC

size: NA
J: TRBJ1-4
V: TRBV5-1
D: TRBD1
CDR3: CASSSPGQGREKLFF
DNA: TGTGCCAGCAGCTCGCCGGGACAGGGGCGAGAAAAACTGTTTTTT